Reported below is one T cell receptor (beta chain). Profiling relied on immunoSEQ multiplex PCR, and the TCRdb table lists in-frame clones only, not all of them. The repertoire holds some 99,000 clones, around 81% seen once, with around 4% in the top ten. The CDR3 has 17 amino acids. The ends lost 6 bases at V and 0 bases at J; junction bases unmatched: 12. Germline V lookup: CDR1 LGHNA, CDR2 YSLEER. The data stem from a study of blood T cell repertoires in COVID-19. The origin of this receptor is a human donor in a cohort sampled during active or convalescent COVID-19. The sequenced sample was peripheral blood. The chain recombines TRBV4-3 with TRBJ2-3; TRBD2 matches at 7 bases. The DNA of the CDR3 is TGCGCCAGCAGGCCCACCACTAGCGTAACTAGCACAGATACGCAGTATTTT. It translates to CASRPTTSVTSTDTQYF.